The TCR beta chain described here comes from a study of T cell responses to AZD1222 COVID-19 vaccine. The overall study: Recipients boosted at about 4 weeks or about 12 weeks are pooled. Regarding the study as a whole: Vaccination with two AZD1222 doses was followed by a rise in Spike-specific TCR breadth and depth.

As concerns this clone: Its antigen remains unidentified.

Here immunoSEQ multiplex PCR was the method, and the copy in TCRdb shows in-frame clones only, minus some. Of around 110,000 clones listed, around 91% are singletons. The material sequenced was peripheral blood, taken on day 0 of AZD1222 vaccination. This sequence was found in an adult in good health.

CDR3 in amino acids: CASSRGARETQYF. In nucleotides, the CDR3 is TGTGCCAGCAGCAGGGGAGCTCGAGAGACCCAGTACTTC. The chain has TRBV7-2 and TRBJ2-5, with D perhaps matching TRBD1 or TRBD2 (5 bases each). V lost 5 bases, J lost 4 bases, and 11 bases lay in between. CDR1 is SGHTA, CDR2 FQGNSA, per germline. There are 13 residues in the CDR3.